This T cell receptor beta chain was identified in a study of a mutant IDH1 vaccine in newly diagnosed glioma. Study-level information: Patients were started on vaccination 4-6 weeks after radiotherapy alone, or with temozolomide cycles. Earlier therapy was either radiotherapy, temozolomide, or both, and most got both. Week 47 marked visit V13, whereas week 35 marked visit V12. Of treated patients, approximately 62% were men and about 40% women, averaging roughly 37 years.

Method: immunoSEQ multiplex PCR; TCRdb's copy keeps in-frame clones and lacks some. The sample holds roughly 34,000 clones, around 81% seen once. On this clone: As yet, its antigen is unknown.

Time point described: week 47, end of study. Vaccinated patients received 300 ug of mutant IDH1 20-mer peptide per dose, with topical imiquimod. The input for sequencing was PBMCs, taken from a glioma patient whose treatment included an IDH1 peptide vaccine. This clonotype originated in a young man with glioma.

CDR3 residues: CASSPDTSNQPQHF. CDR3 nucleotide sequence: TGTGCCAGCAGCCCTGACACAAGCAATCAGCCCCAGCATTTT. This rearrangement joins TRBV6-5 to TRBJ1-5; D is uncertain. Germline V gene sequence: CDR1 MNHEY, CDR2 SVGAGI. The CDR3 consists of 14 residues. V lost 6 bases, J lost 1 base, and 10 bases lay in between.